Listed below are T cell receptor beta chains from one sample, sequenced in a study of CD8+ T cells in alopecia areata. This table comes from immunoSEQ multiplex PCR, and its TCRdb copy is limited to in-frame clones, with some not included. Of fewer than 250,000 clones in the sample, approximately 38% were seen once. The sample in question was CD4+ T cells sorted from blood, obtained around week 31, from a patient treated with tofacitinib. Receptors were obtained from a human donor with alopecia areata. Each CDR3 is given without its conserved first and last residue. The D gene is left open where the match is weak.

V	D	J	CDR3
TRBV7-9	NA	TRBJ1-5	ASSSTNEQPQH
TRBV2	TRBD1	TRBJ1-1	ASSQGGNTEAF
TRBV29-1	NA	TRBJ1-1	SALGGFTEAF
TRBV7-8	NA	TRBJ2-5	ASSLTEETQY
TRBV28	NA	TRBJ1-2	ASTQGNYGYT
TRBV5-6	TRBD2	TRBJ2-1	ASSLAQTGTRTL
TRBV6-5	TRBD2	TRBJ2-2	ASRSGTNTGELF
TRBV6-5	TRBD2	TRBJ2-1	ASRFSGPSYNEQF
TRBV11-2	NA	TRBJ2-7	ASSLAGSSYEQY
TRBV30	TRBD1	TRBJ2-7	AWAGQGAGEQY
TRBV29-1	NA	TRBJ1-5	SALVAGQNQPQH
TRBV9	NA	TRBJ2-2	ASSRQVGTGELF
TRBV6-5	NA	TRBJ2-1	ATEGRGDEQF
TRBV5-1	TRBD1	TRBJ1-2	ASSEGQGART
TRBV29-1	TRBD2	TRBJ2-1	SVGGAVGEQF
TRBV2	TRBD2	TRBJ2-3	ASSEGRESIDTQY
TRBV28	TRBD1	TRBJ2-7	ASKTGTVYYEQY
TRBV7-3	TRBD1	TRBJ2-2	ASSQGQGTSGELF
TRBV29-1	NA	TRBJ1-1	SVVVETNTEAF
TRBV29-1	NA	TRBJ2-2	SVGLSTGELF
TRBV18	NA	TRBJ1-5	ASSPSGLENQPQH
TRBV7-3	TRBD2	TRBJ2-1	ASSLARGGHNEQF
TRBV29-1	NA	TRBJ2-5	SVAPTGTGETQY
TRBV5-1	TRBD1	TRBJ2-5	ASSHGDRGETQY